This T cell receptor (beta chain) emerged from a study of type 1 and type 2 diabetes patients. J was trimmed by 1 base and V by 3 bases; bases with no gene match: 8. Germline CDR1 DFQATT, CDR2 SNEGSKA (reference sequence). This CDR3 is 15 amino acids long. PCR was run on genomic DNA. Multiplex PCR with 30 forward and 13 reverse primers amplified the TCR beta CDR3. TCRdb re-called the multiplex PCR reads with MiXCR, one entry per CDR3 protein. The repertoire has about 250,000 distinct CDR3 sequences, roughly 44% of them found once; the top ten carry approximately 14%. This TCR was sampled from a man aged 18 to 35 with type 2 diabetes. Source material: peripheral blood mononuclear cells (PBMCs). This rearrangement joins TRBV20-1 to TRBJ2-7, with 8 bases lining up with TRBD1. CDR3 in amino acids: CSARNDRDRSYEQYF. For the CDR3, the DNA is TGCAGTGCTAGGAATGACCGGGACAGGTCCTACGAGCAGTACTTC.